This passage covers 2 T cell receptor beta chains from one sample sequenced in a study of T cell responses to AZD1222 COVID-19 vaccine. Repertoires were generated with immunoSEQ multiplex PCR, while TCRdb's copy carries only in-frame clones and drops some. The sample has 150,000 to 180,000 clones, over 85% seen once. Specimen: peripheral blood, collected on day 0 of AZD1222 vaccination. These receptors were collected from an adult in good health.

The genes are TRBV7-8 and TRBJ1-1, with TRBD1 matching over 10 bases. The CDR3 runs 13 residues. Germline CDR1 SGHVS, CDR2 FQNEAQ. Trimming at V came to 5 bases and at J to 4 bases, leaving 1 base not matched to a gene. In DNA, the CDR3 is TGTGCCAGCAGCCGGGACAGGGGCACTGAAGCTTTCTTT. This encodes CASSRDRGTEAFF.

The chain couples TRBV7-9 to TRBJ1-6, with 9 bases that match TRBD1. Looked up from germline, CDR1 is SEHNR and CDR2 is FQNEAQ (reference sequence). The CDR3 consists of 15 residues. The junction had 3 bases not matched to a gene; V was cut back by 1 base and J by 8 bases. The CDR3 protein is CASSLVQGAHSPLHF. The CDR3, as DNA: TGTGCCAGCAGCTTAGTACAGGGGGCGCATTCACCCCTCCACTTT.